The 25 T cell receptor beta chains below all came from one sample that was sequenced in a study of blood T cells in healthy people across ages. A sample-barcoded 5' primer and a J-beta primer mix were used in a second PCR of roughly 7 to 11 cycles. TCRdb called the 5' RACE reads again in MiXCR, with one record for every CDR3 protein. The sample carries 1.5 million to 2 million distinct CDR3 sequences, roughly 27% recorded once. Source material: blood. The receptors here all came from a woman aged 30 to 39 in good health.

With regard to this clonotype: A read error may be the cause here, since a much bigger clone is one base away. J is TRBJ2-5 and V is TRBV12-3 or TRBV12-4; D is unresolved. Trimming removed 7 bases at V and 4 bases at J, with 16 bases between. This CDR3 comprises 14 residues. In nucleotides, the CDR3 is TGTGCCAGCATGAGCAGCCCATTACTAGAGACCCAGTACTTC. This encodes CASMSSPLLETQYF.

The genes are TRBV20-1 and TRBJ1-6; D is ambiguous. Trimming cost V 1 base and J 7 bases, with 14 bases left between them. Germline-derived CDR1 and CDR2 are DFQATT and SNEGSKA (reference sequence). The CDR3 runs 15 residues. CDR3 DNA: TGCAGTGCTAGAGCGTCGCGGGATGGAAATTCACCCCTCCACTTT. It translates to CSARASRDGNSPLHF.

The CDR3 loop is CASSYSKGGNTEAFF. Here the CDR3 DNA reads TGTGCCAGCAGTTACTCGAAAGGGGGGAACACTGAAGCTTTCTTT. The genes are TRBV6-6 and TRBJ1-1; D is possibly TRBD1 (6 bases). CDR3 length: 15 amino acids. V lost 0 bases and J 1 base, leaving 9 bases between the germline ends. Germline lookup yields CDR1 MNHNY and CDR2 SVGAGI (reference sequence).

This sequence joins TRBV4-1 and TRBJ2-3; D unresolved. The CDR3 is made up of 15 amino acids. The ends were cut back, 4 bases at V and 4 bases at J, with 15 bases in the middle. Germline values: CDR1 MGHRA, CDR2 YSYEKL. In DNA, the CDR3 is TGCGCCAGCAGCCGCGCACTCGTCGGCGCAGATACGCAGTATTTT. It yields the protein CASSRALVGADTQYF.

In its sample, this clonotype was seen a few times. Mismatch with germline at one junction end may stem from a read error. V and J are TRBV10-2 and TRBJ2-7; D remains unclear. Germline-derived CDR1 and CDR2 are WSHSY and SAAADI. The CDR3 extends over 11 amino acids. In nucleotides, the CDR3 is TGCGCCGGCAGTGAGCAATGGGAGCAGTACTTC. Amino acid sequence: CAGSEQWEQYF.

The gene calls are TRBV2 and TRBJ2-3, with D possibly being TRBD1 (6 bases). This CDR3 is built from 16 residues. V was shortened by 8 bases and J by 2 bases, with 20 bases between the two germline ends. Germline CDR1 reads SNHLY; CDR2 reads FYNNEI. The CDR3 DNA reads TGTGCCAGCGCACAGGGCTCGTACGTCACCACAGATACGCAGTATTTT. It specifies CASAQGSYVTTDTQYF.

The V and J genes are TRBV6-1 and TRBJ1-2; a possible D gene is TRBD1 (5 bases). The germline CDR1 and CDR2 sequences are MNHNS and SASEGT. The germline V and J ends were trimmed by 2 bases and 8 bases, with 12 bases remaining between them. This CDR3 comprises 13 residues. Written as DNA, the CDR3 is TGTGCCAGCAGTGAATGGGGGGAAAGGGGCTACACCTTC. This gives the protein CASSEWGERGYTF.

The CDR3 sequence: CASSPGWDWAGYTF. For the CDR3, the DNA is TGTGCCAGCAGCCCAGGGTGGGACTGGGCGGGCTACACCTTC. The chain employs TRBV12-3 or TRBV12-4 and TRBJ1-2, with D possibly matching TRBD1 (5 bases). Trimming shortened V by 6 bases and J by 8 bases, and 19 bases separated the two germline ends. The CDR3 contains 14 residues.

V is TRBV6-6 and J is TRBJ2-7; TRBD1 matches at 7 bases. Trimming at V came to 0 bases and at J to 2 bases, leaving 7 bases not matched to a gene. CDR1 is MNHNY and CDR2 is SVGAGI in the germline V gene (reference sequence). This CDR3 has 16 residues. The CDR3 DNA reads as TGTGCCAGCAGTTACTCGAGGGGACAGTCCGCCTACGAGCAGTACTTC. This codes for CASSYSRGQSAYEQYF.

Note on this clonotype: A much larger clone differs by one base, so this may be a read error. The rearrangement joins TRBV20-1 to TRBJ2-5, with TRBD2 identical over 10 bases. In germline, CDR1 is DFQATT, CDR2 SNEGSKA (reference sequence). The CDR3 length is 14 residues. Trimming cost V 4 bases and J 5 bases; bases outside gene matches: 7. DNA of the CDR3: TGCAGTGCTAAGGTTAGCGGGAGGACGGAGACCCAGTACTTC. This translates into CSAKVSGRTETQYF.

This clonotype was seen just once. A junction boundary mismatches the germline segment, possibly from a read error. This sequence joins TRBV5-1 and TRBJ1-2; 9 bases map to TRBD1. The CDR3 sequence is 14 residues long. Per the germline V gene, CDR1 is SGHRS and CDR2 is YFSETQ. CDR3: CASSIGQGNYGDTF. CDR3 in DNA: TGCGCCAGCAGCATTGGACAGGGGAACTATGGCGACACCTTC.

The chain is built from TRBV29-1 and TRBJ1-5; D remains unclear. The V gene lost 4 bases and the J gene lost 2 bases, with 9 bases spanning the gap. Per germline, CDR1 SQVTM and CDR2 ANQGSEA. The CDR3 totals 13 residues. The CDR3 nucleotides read TGCAGCGTTGCCGGCCAACGCAATCAGCCCCAGCATTTT. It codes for CSVAGQRNQPQHF.

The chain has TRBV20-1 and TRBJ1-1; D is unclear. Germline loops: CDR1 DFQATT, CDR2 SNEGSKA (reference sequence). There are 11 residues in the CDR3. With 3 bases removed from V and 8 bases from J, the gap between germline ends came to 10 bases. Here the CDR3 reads CSASGPGEAFF. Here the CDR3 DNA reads TGCAGTGCTAGCGGCCCGGGCGAAGCTTTCTTT.

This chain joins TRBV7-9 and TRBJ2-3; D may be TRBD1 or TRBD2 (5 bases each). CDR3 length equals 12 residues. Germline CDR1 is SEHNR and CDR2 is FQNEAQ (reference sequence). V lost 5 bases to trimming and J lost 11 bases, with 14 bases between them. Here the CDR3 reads CASSIRGAQQYF. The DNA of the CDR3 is TGTGCCAGCAGCATTAGAGGGGCGCAGCAGTATTTT.

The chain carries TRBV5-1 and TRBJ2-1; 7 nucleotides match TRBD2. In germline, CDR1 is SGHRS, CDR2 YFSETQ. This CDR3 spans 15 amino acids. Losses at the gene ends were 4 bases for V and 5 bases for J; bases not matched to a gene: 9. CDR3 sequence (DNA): TGCGCCAGCAGCCCCGGGTCGGGACTAAACAATGAGCAGTTCTTC. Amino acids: CASSPGSGLNNEQFF.

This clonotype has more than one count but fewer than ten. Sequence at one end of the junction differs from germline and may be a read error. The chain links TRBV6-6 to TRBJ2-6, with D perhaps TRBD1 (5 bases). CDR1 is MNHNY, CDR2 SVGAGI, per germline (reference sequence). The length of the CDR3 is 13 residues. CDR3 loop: CASRDSGANVRTF. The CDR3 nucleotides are TGTGCCAGCAGAGACTCTGGGGCCAACGTCCGGACTTTC.

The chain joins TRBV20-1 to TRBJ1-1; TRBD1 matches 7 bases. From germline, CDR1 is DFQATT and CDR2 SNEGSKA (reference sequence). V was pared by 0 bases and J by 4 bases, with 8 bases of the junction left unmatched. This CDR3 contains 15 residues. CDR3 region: CSARDLGGPATEAFF. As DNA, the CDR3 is TGCAGTGCTAGAGATTTAGGGGGCCCGGCCACTGAAGCTTTCTTT.

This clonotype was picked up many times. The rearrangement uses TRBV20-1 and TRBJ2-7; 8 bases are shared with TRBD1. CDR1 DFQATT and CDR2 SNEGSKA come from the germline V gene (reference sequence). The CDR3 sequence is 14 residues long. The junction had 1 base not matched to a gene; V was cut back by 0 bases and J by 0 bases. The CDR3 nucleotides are TGCAGTGCTAGAGATGGGACAGGCTCCTACGAGCAGTACTTC. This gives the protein CSARDGTGSYEQYF.

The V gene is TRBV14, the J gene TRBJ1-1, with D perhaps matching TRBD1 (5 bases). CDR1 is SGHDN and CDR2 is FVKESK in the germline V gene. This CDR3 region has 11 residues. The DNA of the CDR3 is TGTGAGTTCTTGGGGGACACTGAAGCTTTCTTT. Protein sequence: CEFLGDTEAFF. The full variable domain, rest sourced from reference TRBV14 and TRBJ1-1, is EAGVTQFPSHSVIEKGQTVTLRCDPISGHDNLYWYRRVMGKEIKFLLHFVKESKQDESGMPNNRFLAERTGGTYSTLKVQPAELEDSGVYFCEFLGDTEAFFGQGTRLTVV.

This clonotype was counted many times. The chain's CDR3 is CAWSTPGRGYPGANVLTF. The CDR3, as DNA: TGTGCCTGGAGTACCCCTGGCAGAGGCTACCCTGGGGCCAACGTCCTGACTTTC. The chain links TRBV30 to TRBJ2-6; no clear D gene. In germline, CDR1 is GTSNPN, CDR2 SVGIG (reference sequence). V was trimmed by 2 bases and J by 2 bases, leaving 19 bases between them. CDR3 size: 18 residues.

The CDR3 DNA reads as TGTGCCAGCAGTTTAGTTGTAACGGCCCATGGCTACACCTTC. It encodes CASSLVVTAHGYTF. The chain carries TRBV28 and TRBJ1-2; the D is unclear. The CDR3 runs 14 residues. Per germline, CDR1 MDHEN and CDR2 SYDVKM. V was pared by 2 bases and J by 6 bases, with 13 bases between.

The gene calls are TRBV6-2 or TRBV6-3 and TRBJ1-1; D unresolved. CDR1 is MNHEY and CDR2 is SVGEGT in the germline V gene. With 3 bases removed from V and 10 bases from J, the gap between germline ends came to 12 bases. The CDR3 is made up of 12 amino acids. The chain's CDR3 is CASSYPGHRAFF. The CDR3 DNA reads TGTGCCAGCAGTTATCCTGGGCATAGAGCTTTCTTT.

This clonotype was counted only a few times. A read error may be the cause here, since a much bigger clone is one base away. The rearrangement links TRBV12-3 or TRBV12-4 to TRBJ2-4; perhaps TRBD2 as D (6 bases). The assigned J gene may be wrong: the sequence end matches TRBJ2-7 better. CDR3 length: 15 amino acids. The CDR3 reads CASGTGLGLATEQYF. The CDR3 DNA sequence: TGTGCCAGCGGCACTGGGTTAGGGCTAGCGACCGAGCAGTACTTC.

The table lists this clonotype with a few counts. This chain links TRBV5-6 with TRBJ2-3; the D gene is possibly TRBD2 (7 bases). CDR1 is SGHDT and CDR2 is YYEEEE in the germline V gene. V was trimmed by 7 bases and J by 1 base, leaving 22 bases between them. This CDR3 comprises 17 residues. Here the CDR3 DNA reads TGTGCCAGCGCTGTATTTGGGGGGGCTACCCGCACAGATACGCAGTATTTT. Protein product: CASAVFGGATRTDTQYF.

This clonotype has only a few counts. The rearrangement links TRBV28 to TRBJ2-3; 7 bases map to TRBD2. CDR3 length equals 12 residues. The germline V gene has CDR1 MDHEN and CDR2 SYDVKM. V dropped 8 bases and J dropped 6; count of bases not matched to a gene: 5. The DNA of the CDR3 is TGTGCCAGCGCCCTCGGGGGGGATACGCAGTATTTT. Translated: CASALGGDTQYF.